The rows below give T cell receptor beta chains drawn from one sample of a study of monozygotic twins with inflammatory bowel disease. With the 5' RACE reads reprocessed, TCRdb shows one record per CDR3 protein and no DNA. The table lists some 440,000 distinct CDR3 sequences. Sequencing was carried out using blood. The receptor set was obtained from a human donor with ulcerative colitis or Crohn's disease, or a healthy co-twin of an affected twin (not recorded which). CDR3s include the opening cysteine and the closing phenylalanine or tryptophan. The order of the fields is CDR3 length, V gene, J gene, CDR3 protein.

length: 13; V: TRBV2; J: TRBJ2-1; CDR3: CASRDSKINEQFF
length: 15; V: TRBV7-9; J: TRBJ2-1; CDR3: CASSSPDRPSLGQFF
length: 11; V: TRBV29-1; J: TRBJ2-3; CDR3: CSVGIGGTQYF
length: 13; V: TRBV5-1; J: TRBJ1-1; CDR3: CASRQGAGTEAFF
length: 16; V: TRBV7-9; J: TRBJ1-1; CDR3: CASSLSAGFPNTEAFF
length: 13; V: TRBV29-1; J: TRBJ1-1; CDR3: CSVGVIGGTEAFF
length: 16; V: TRBV25-1; J: TRBJ2-1; CDR3: CASRENGSPLGNEQFF
length: 14; V: TRBV2; J: TRBJ2-2; CDR3: CASSVVATTGELFF
length: 13; V: TRBV9; J: TRBJ2-1; CDR3: CASSVGGGNEQFF
length: 15; V: TRBV7-3; J: TRBJ2-7; CDR3: CASSLSGELAYEQYF
length: 15; V: TRBV5-1; J: TRBJ1-4; CDR3: CASSWEGTGNEKLFF
length: 22; V: TRBV6-4; J: TRBJ2-3; CDR3: CASSRTGARTSGGGTSTDTQYF
length: 13; V: TRBV10-3; J: TRBJ2-2; CDR3: CAINPGGTGELFF
length: 15; V: TRBV5-1; J: TRBJ2-1; CDR3: CASSLGLAAENEQFF
length: 15; V: TRBV4-1; J: TRBJ1-3; CDR3: CASSQGGTAGNTIYF
length: 17; V: TRBV20-1; J: TRBJ1-5; CDR3: CSARVPAGLGNNQPQHF
length: 16; V: TRBV7-2; J: TRBJ1-4; CDR3: CASSFQGTGLNEKLFF
length: 17; V: TRBV7-9; J: TRBJ2-1; CDR3: CASSLPVLDGAYNEQFF
length: 14; V: TRBV6-6; J: TRBJ2-3; CDR3: CASSLGGRRDTQYF
length: 14; V: TRBV11-2; J: TRBJ2-7; CDR3: CASSLFVGKYEQYF
length: 14; V: TRBV6-1; J: TRBJ2-1; CDR3: CASSGLASYNEQFF
length: 16; V: TRBV5-1; J: TRBJ2-1; CDR3: CASSPDRSSSYNEQFF
length: 15; V: TRBV12-3/TRBV12-4; J: TRBJ2-1; CDR3: CASSLTSSSYYEQFF
length: 14; V: TRBV5-6; J: TRBJ2-7; CDR3: CASRSGLISYEQYF
length: 14; V: TRBV10-3; J: TRBJ2-1; CDR3: CAISESPQDTEQFF